This T cell receptor beta chain was identified in a study of early T cells in non-severe SARS-CoV-2 infection. This CDR3 region has 15 residues. CDR1 and CDR2 (germline): SGHDN, FVKESK. Trimming took 0 bases from V and 3 from J; bases not matched to a gene: 3. Unique molecular identifiers were affixed to single, distinct cDNA molecules. TCRdb processed the 5' RACE reads anew with MiXCR; each CDR3 protein has one entry. The table has tens of thousands of distinct CDR3 sequences, approximately 7% seen once; the top ten hold 4% to 4.5%. Points from the study as a whole: Anti-spike CD8 responses were favored by VDJdb matching, which missed private and CD4 specificities.

A word on this clonotype: The antigen is not known.

This chain joins TRBV14 and TRBJ2-7; 9 bases match TRBD1. The clonotype originates from an adult who was a healthcare worker with PCR-confirmed SARS-CoV-2 infection or an uninfected control (not recorded which). Input material: whole blood. The CDR3 spells CASSQDKDRGYEQYF. The CDR3 DNA reads TGTGCCAGCAGCCAAGATAAGGACAGGGGCTACGAGCAGTACTTC. Full variable domain (outside the CDR3, taken from reference TRBV14 and TRBJ2-7): EAGVTQFPSHSVIEKGQTVTLRCDPISGHDNLYWYRRVMGKEIKFLLHFVKESKQDESGMPNNRFLAERTGGTYSTLKVQPAELEDSGVYFCASSQDKDRGYEQYFGPGTRLTVT.